The T cell receptor beta chain under discussion was sequenced for a study of control samples from healthy donors and cancer patients. The method was immunoSEQ multiplex PCR; TCRdb's version includes in-frame clones alone and lacks a portion of them. The sample has around 79,000 clones; over 85% are singletons. CDR1 SGHVS and CDR2 FQNEAQ come from the germline V gene. Germline trimming cut 5 bases from V and 2 bases from J; bases unmatched to any gene: 9. This CDR3 region has 16 residues. Sequencing was carried out using PBMCs. The chain combines TRBV7-8 with TRBJ1-5; 7 nucleotides line up with TRBD1. This TCR came from a middle-aged woman with lung cancer. The CDR3 reads CASSPNRGQGNQPQHF. In DNA, the CDR3 is TGTGCCAGCAGCCCGAACAGGGGCCAGGGCAATCAGCCCCAGCATTTT.